The present T cell receptor beta chain was sequenced within a study of blood T cell repertoires in COVID-19. Germline loops: CDR1 SGHRS, CDR2 YFSETQ. This CDR3 is built from 17 residues. Trimming took 0 bases from V and 10 from J; bases not matched to a gene: 11. This table comes from immunoSEQ multiplex PCR, and its TCRdb copy is limited to in-frame clones, with some not included. The table lists 450,000 to 600,000 clones, around 90% of them singletons. The receptor was isolated from a woman aged 18-35 years who had recovered from COVID-19. The chain links TRBV5-1 to TRBJ1-6, with 9 nucleotides matching TRBD1. The material sequenced was PBMCs or T cells enriched from blood (not recorded which). CDR3 sequence reads: CASSLETGGANRSPLHF. The CDR3 DNA reads TGCGCCAGCAGCTTGGAAACAGGGGGCGCGAATAGATCACCCCTCCACTTT.